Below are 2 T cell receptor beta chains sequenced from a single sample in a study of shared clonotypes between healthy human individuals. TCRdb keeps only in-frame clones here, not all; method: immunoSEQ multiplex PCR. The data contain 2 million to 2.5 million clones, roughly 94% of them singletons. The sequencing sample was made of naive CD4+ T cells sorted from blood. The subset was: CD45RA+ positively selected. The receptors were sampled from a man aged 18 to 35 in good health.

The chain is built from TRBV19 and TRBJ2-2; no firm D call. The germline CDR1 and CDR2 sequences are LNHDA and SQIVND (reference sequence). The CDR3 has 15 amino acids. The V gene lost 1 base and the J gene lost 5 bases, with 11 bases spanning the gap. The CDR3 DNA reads TGTGCCAGTAGTATAGTGGGGTCGGAAACCGGGGAGCTGTTTTTT. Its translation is CASSIVGSETGELFF.

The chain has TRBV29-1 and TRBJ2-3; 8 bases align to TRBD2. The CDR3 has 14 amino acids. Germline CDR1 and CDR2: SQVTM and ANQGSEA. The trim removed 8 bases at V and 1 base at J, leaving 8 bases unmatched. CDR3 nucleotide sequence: TGCAGCCTTTGGACTAGCACCGGCACAGATACGCAGTATTTT. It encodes CSLWTSTGTDTQYF.